The 4 T cell receptor beta chains listed next were all sequenced from one sample in a study of cytomegalovirus exposure and HLA in healthy donors. The PCR was carried out with 60 Vbeta primers and 13 Jbeta primers. Repertoires were generated with immunoSEQ multiplex PCR, while TCRdb's copy carries only in-frame clones and drops some. The table lists about 160,000 clones, around three quarters of them singletons. Sequences were obtained from PBMCs. These receptors were taken from a man over 45 in good health and CMV-seropositive.

The V and J genes are TRBV28 and TRBJ2-1; TRBD2 is a possible D gene (6 bases). Trimming pared 4 bases from V and 12 bases from J, leaving 10 bases between. The CDR3 is 11 amino acids. CDR1 is MDHEN, CDR2 SYDVKM, per germline. The CDR3 region has the DNA TGTGCCAGCAGTTCCGGGGGTCGGCAGTTCTTC. This sequence encodes CASSSGGRQFF.

The chain employs TRBV19 and TRBJ2-7, with 11 bases lining up with TRBD1. The CDR3 runs to 14 residues. J was trimmed by 4 bases and V by 8 bases; bases with no gene match: 7. Germline assignment: CDR1 LNHDA and CDR2 SQIVND (reference sequence). The chain's CDR3 is CASSDRGQYYEQYF. CDR3 DNA: TGTGCCAGTTCGGACAGGGGGCAGTATTACGAGCAGTACTTC.

The chain recombines TRBV6-1 with TRBJ2-3; D may be TRBD2 (6 bases). Trimming cost V 4 bases and J 4 bases, with 15 bases left between them. CDR1 and CDR2 (germline): MNHNS, SASEGT. The CDR3 has 15 amino acids. This chain's CDR3 is CASSGRDSRPDTQYF. The CDR3, as DNA: TGTGCCAGCAGTGGCCGGGACTCACGCCCAGATACGCAGTATTTT.

This chain connects TRBV19 to TRBJ2-1; 15 bases map to TRBD2. The CDR3 length is 13 residues. The germline V gene has CDR1 LNHDA and CDR2 SQIVND (reference sequence). J gave up 16 bases and V 3 bases, and 4 bases lay outside the gene matches. CDR3 DNA sequence: TGTGCCAGTAGTATGAGGACTAGCGGGGGGGTTTTCTTC. As protein: CASSMRTSGGVFF.